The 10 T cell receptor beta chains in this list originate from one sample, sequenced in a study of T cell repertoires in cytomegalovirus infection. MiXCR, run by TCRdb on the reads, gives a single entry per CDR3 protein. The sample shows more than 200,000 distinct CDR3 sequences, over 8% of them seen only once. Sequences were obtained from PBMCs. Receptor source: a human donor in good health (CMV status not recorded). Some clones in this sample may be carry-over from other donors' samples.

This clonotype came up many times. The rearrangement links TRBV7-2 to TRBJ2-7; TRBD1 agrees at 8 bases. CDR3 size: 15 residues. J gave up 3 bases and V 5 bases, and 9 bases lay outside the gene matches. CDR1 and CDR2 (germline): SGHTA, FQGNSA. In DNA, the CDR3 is TGTGCCAGCAGCACCTCGACAGGGGTATACTACGAGCAGTACTTC. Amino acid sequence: CASSTSTGVYYEQYF. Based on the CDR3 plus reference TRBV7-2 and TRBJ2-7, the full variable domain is GAGVSQSPSNKVTEKGKDVELRCDPISGHTALYWYRQSLGQGLEFLIYFQGNSAPDKSGLPSDRFSAERTGGSVSTLTIQRTQQEDSAVYLCASSTSTGVYYEQYFGPGTRLTVT.

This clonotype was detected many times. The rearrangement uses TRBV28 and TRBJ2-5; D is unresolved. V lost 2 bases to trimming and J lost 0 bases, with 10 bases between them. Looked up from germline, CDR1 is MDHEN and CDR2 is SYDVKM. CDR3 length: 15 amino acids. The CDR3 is CASSLPLSYQETQYF. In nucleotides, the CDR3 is TGTGCCAGCAGTTTACCCCTGTCCTACCAAGAGACCCAGTACTTC.

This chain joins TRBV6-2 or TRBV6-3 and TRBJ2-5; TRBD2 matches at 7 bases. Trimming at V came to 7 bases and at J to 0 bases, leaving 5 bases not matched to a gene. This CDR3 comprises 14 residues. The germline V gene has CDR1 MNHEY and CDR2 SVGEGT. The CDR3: CASNGLGYQETQYF. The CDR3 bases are TGTGCCAGCAACGGACTAGGGTACCAAGAGACCCAGTACTTC.

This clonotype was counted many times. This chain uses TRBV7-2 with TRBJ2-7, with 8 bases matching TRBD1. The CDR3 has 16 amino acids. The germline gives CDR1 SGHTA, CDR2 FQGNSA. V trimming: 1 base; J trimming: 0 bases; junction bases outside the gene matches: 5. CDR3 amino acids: CASSLVLTGDSYEQYF. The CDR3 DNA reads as TGTGCCAGCAGCTTAGTGCTGACAGGGGACTCCTACGAGCAGTACTTC. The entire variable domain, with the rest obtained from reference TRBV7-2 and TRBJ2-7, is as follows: GAGVSQSPSNKVTEKGKDVELRCDPISGHTALYWYRQSLGQGLEFLIYFQGNSAPDKSGLPSDRFSAERTGGSVSTLTIQRTQQEDSAVYLCASSLVLTGDSYEQYFGPGTRLTVT.

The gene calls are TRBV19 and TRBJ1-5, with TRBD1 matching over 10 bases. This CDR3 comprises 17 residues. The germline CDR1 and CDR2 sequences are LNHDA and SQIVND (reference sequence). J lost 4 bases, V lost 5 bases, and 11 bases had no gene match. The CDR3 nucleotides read TGTGCCAGTAGTTCCCCCCGGTGGACAGGGGGGAATCAGCCCCAGCATTTT. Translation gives CASSSPRWTGGNQPQHF. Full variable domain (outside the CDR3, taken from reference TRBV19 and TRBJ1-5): DGGITQSPKYLFRKEGQNVTLSCEQNLNHDAMYWYRQDPGQGLRLIYYSQIVNDFQKGDIAEGYSVSREKKESFPLTVTSAQKNPTAFYLCASSSPRWTGGNQPQHFGDGTRLSIL.

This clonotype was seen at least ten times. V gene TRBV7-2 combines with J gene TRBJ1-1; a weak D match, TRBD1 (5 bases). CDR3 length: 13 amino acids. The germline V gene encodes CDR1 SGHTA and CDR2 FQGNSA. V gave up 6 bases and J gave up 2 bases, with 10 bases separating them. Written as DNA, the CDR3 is TGTGCCAGCAGGATGGGACTCAACACTGAAGCTTTCTTT. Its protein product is CASRMGLNTEAFF.

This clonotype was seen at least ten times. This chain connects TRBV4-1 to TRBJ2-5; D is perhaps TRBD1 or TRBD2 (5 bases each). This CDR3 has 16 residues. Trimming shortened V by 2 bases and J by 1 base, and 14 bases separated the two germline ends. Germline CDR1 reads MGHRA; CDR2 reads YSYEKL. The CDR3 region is CASSQPPGTSQETQYF. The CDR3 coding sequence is TGCGCCAGCAGCCAACCCCCGGGGACGAGCCAAGAGACCCAGTACTTC.

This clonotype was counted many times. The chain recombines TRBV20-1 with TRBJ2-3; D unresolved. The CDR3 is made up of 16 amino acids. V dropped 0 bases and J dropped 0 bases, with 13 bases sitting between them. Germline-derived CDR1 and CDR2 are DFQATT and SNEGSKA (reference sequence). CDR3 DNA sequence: TGCAGTGCTAGAGATCCCATCCGAATTAGCACAGATACGCAGTATTTT. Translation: CSARDPIRISTDTQYF.

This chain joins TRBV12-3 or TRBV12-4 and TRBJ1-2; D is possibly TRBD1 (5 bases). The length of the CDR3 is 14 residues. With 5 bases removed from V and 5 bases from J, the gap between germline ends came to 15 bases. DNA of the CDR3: TGTGCCAGCAGTAGTCGGACAACCGCTTATGGCTACACCTTC. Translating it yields CASSSRTTAYGYTF.

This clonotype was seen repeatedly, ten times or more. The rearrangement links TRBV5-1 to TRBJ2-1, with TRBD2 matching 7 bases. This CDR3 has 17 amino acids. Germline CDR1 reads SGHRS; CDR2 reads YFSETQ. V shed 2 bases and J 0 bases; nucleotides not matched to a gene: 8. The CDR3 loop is CASSFMGGTSSYNEQFF. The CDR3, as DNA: TGCGCCAGCAGCTTTATGGGGGGGACGAGCTCCTACAATGAGCAGTTCTTC.